The rows below give T cell receptor beta chains drawn from one sample of a study of CD8+CD57+ T cells in acquired aplastic anemia. TCRdb analysed the reads with MiXCR anew, one entry per CDR3 protein. The sample has a few hundred thousand distinct CDR3 sequences; roughly 61% are singletons. Sequenced input: sorted CD4+, CD8+, or CD8+CD57+ T cells (not recorded which) from PBMCs. The receptors originated from a human donor with aplastic anemia. CDR3s include the opening cysteine and the closing phenylalanine or tryptophan. D genes are given only for firm matches. Clone size is shown for a subset of rows, as once, few, many or a class of expanded clone.

clone_size,v_call,d_call,j_call,cdr3_nt,cdr3_aa
.,TRBV19,TRBD1,TRBJ2-7,TGTGCCAGTAGTCACGAGGGACAGGGCTACGAGCAGTACTTC,CASSHEGQGYEQYF
many,TRBV5-6,.,TRBJ2-5,TGTGCCAGCAGCTTGACTCCCTCCGGGGAGACCCAGTACTTC,CASSLTPSGETQYF
few,TRBV25-1,.,TRBJ1-4,TGTGCCAGCAACCCCGGGAGGGGCTTGGAAGATAATGAAAAACTGTTTTTT,CASNPGRGLEDNEKLFF
.,TRBV7-2,TRBD1,TRBJ1-3,TGTGCCAGCAGCGCGGACAGGGAAGACACCATATATTTT,CASSADREDTIYF
.,TRBV12-5,.,TRBJ2-3,TGTGCTAGTGGTCCCCCCCCTATGGGAGATACGCAGTATTTT,CASGPPPMGDTQYF
.,TRBV4-2,.,TRBJ1-6,TGTGCCAGCAGCCAGGAAGGGGGGGGTTCACCCCTCCACTTT,CASSQEGGGSPLHF
.,TRBV12-3/TRBV12-4,.,TRBJ2-5,TGTGCCAGCAGTTTACACGGAGGGGACCAAGAGACCCAGTACTTC,CASSLHGGDQETQYF
.,TRBV5-4,TRBD2,TRBJ2-2,TGTGCCAGCAGCTTGGGGACTAGCGGATCCGGGGAGCTGTTTTTT,CASSLGTSGSGELFF
.,TRBV19,TRBD1,TRBJ2-2,TGTGCCAGTCGCGGACAGGGGCGCACCGGGGAGCTGTTTTTT,CASRGQGRTGELFF
few,TRBV27,.,TRBJ1-1,TGTGCCAGCAGTTTTTCAGGGTACAACACTGAAGCTTTCTTT,CASSFSGYNTEAFF
.,TRBV29-1,.,TRBJ1-2,TGCAGCGTTGAAGCTATGTCCTATTATGGCTACACCTTC,CSVEAMSYYGYTF
many,TRBV14,.,TRBJ2-7,TGTGCCAGCAGCCTAACAGGGAACTCGCGGGAGCAGTACTTC,CASSLTGNSREQYF
.,TRBV2,.,TRBJ2-5,TGTGCCAGCACCCAAGGATGGGGGCAGACCCAGTACTTC,CASTQGWGQTQYF
.,TRBV10-3,TRBD1,TRBJ1-5,TGTGCCATCAGTGAGGCCCTAGGACAGGGGGACAACTACGAGCATTTT,CAISEALGQGDNYEHF